This TCR beta chain was identified during a study of OX40 agonist ivuxolimab in advanced cancers. V lost 5 bases, J lost 4 bases, and 4 bases stayed unmatched. CDR1 WNHNN and CDR2 SYGVQD come from the germline V gene (reference sequence). CDR3 length: 14 amino acids. Sequencing used immunoSEQ multiplex PCR; TCRdb keeps in-frame clones, though not all of them. The sample includes 50,000 or so clones, 85% seen only once; the top ten take roughly 20%. Sequences were derived from CD4+ or CD8+ T cells sorted from blood, sampled in a trial of the OX40 agonist ivuxolimab. The chain couples TRBV10-1 to TRBJ2-1; 8 bases agree with TRBD1. This receptor was obtained from an adult with an advanced solid tumor such as melanoma, head and neck, liver or kidney cancer. CDR3 in DNA: TGCGCCAGCAGTCACCGGGACAGGTACAATGAGCAGTTCTTC. It yields the protein CASSHRDRYNEQFF.